This T cell receptor beta chain was sequenced in a study of cytomegalovirus exposure and HLA in healthy donors (dated by TCRdb to about 2017). A note on the overall study: According to an earlier analysis of around 600 of the donors, about 170 million T cells yielded over 90 million unique TCR beta sequences and around 300 Gb of sequence data. An early release that covered more than 550 HLA-typed donors contained around 300 gigabases of sequencing data and tens of millions of unique TCR sequences. Of the approximately 400 genotyped donors, 65% to 90% fell in the genetic ancestry cluster associated with self-reported Caucasian donors. The aim of the study was to test whether cataloging public T cell receptors could identify signatures of past pathogen exposure. The study profiled the T cell repertoires of 550 to 700 subjects by immunosequencing and related them to cytomegalovirus serostatus. A separate validation cohort of 100 to 150 different subjects was used in addition to the approximately 700-subject first cohort. To predict cytomegalovirus infection status, the study brought together high-throughput TCR immunosequencing, statistical association of individual TCRs with disease status, and machine learning. A later analysis re-examined previously published TCR beta repertoires from more than 550 donors and added high-resolution HLA genotyping to investigate patterns of TCR occurrence. Rather than using new phenotypic data, the later analysis identified candidate immune exposures from TCR beta sequences and from how often those sequences occurred across donors. An earlier analysis of about 620 of the donors applied high-throughput TCR beta sequencing to assess whether each TCR beta V gene segment acted as functional or pseudogenic. Donor age, sex, ethnicity and CMV serostatus were collected together with the repertoire data. A later genetic analysis took genome-wide SNP genotypes for about three fifths of the roughly 700 donors and used that subset as a discovery cohort. All discovery cohort repertoires had been generated on a single sequencing platform. Both class I and class II loci were covered by HLA typing, at four-digit resolution. The number of typed donors differed by locus: about 629-630 for A, B, C, DRB1 and DQB1; 500 to 550 for DQA1; approximately 610 for DPA1; and 400 to 480 for DPB1. Because of strong linkage in the cohort, roughly five DR-DQ haplotypes were treated as single units for association and clustering. Among roughly 400 genotyped donors of the cohort, an average of approximately 220,000 unique TCR beta nucleotide sequences was sequenced per donor, of which roughly 17% were non-productive.

General findings and caveats noted by the study authors: According to a later analysis, most CMV-associated TCR beta chains appeared to be HLA-restricted, and the HLA associations seemed to be driven largely by CMV exposure. Some 16 rarely observed V segments, including chromosome 9 orphons, were excluded from the earlier analysis of about 500 of the donors because counts were too low. A few of the identified cytomegalovirus-associated TCR beta chains were confirmed in vitro to be specific for cytomegalovirus antigens. In an earlier analysis of under 600 of the donors, most TCR beta V segments were observed in productive rearrangements about 87% or about 30% of the time, broadly matching IMGT annotations. Correlated functional status among segregating V segments might be attributable to linkage disequilibrium, but an unknown experimental factor could not be ruled out. A further reported finding was that TCR beta sequences accurately predicted the HLA-A and HLA-B alleles for most subjects in the first cohort. A cluster of highly shared sequence variants was judged likely to be a technical artifact of the sequencing pipeline. In this cohort, only TCR beta chains were sequenced, and detectable features were limited by the absence of alpha or paired-chain data. The authors suggested that the approach could potentially be extended to other disease states and immunological phenotypes. Cytomegalovirus status was reported to be diagnosed by the classifier with high specificity and sensitivity in both the original and validation cohorts. A later analysis associated around 16,000 TCR beta sequences with specific HLA alleles at a false discovery rate of 0.05. Compared with equally common non-associated chains, HLA-associated TCR beta chains in a later analysis were more clonally expanded and had lower generation probabilities. The presence/absence analyses assumed that sequencing depth was roughly uniform across donors, and that assumption may not be true. When HLA alleles, especially DR and DQ, strongly co-occurred, attributing TCR associations to individual alleles was difficult. Several of the top co-occurrence clusters appeared to be linked to parvovirus B19, influenza, CMV and Epstein-Barr virus, according to a later analysis. In a later analysis, the rate of TCR association differed among HLA loci, with DRB1 alleles having the most associated TCRs and HLA-C alleles having the fewest. The study gave a list of roughly 150 TCR beta chains associated with cytomegalovirus. V-gene and J-gene trimming of TCR beta chains was associated with a missense DCLRE1C variant in a later genetic analysis, and the association was replicated in an independent cohort. Because HLA typing was unavailable for some donors at each locus, only the typed subset was used in association tests. While some public TCRs were present in many individuals, most TCR sequences turned up only very rarely across donors. The only immune exposure information available for the cohort was CMV serostatus. A later genetic analysis reported fewer N-insertions in productive TCRs among donors in an Asian-associated ancestry cluster than the approximately 670-donor mean.

The library was made by the immunoSEQ multiplex PCR assay. For the multiplex PCR, a mixture combining 60 forward primers for TCR Vbeta segments and 13 reverse primers for TCR Jbeta segments was used. The CDR3 region of rearranged TCR beta genes was amplified from genomic DNA with a multiplex PCR assay. The Illumina HiSeq System was used to sequence the amplified TCR beta libraries as 87-base-pair reads. The authors' analysis ran thus. A later analysis counted approximately 84 million unique TCR beta chains across the 650 to 700 repertoires, and about 10 million of these chains were shared by at least two donors. To remove PCR and sequencing errors, raw reads were error-corrected and collapsed into unique sequences using a nearest-neighbor algorithm that merged closely related sequences. Alignment of CDR3 sequences to IMGT reference sequences was used to assign V, D and J gene segments. For a sequence to be retained, at least a six-nucleotide match to both a V gene segment and a J gene segment was required. A rearrangement was called productive if the CDR3 had no stop codons and remained in frame with V and J, and every other rearrangement was called non-productive. CDR3 was defined according to IMGT convention as the region running from the second conserved V-encoded cysteine to the conserved J-encoded phenylalanine. In an earlier analysis of roughly 580 of the donors, sequences lacking an unambiguous match to a single V gene segment were excluded. An earlier analysis of 500 to 600 of the donors classified V segments as functional when productive rearrangements were above 56.7% and as segregating when the standard deviation between donors was above 5%. A statistical classification framework was developed to diagnose cytomegalovirus status using the catalog of TCR beta chain sequences. V and J gene assignment, in a later analysis, came from comparing TCR nucleotide sequences with IMGT/GENE-DB human TR gene sequences. In a later analysis, CDR3 sequences and most-parsimonious VDJ recombination scenarios were assigned using the TCRdist pipeline. In a later analysis, every TCR beta chain was defined by the combination of its CDR3 amino acid sequence and its V-gene family, and reads without a unique V-gene family were dropped. As a way to deal with suspected cross-contamination and a sequencing artifact, a later analysis dropped approximately 590 nucleotide sequences that were highly shared and had low generation probability. A later analysis calculated a clonal expansion index for each public chain from normalized within-repertoire ranks of inferred template counts. Generation probabilities in a later analysis came from a VDJ recombination model fitted to out-of-frame rearrangements, and those results were checked against IGoR. In a later analysis, hypergeometric tests were used to score TCR-TCR, TCR-HLA and TCR-CMV co-occurrence, with a repertoire-size bias correction applied to TCR pairs. To estimate false discovery rates, a later analysis permuted the HLA or CMV assignments 20 times. In a later analysis, co-occurring TCRs were grouped using DBSCAN, and TCRdist sequence similarity was added for clustering within HLA-allele-positive subsets. Repertoires with fewer than 30,000 or more than 120,000 public chains, plus five repertoires with anomalous nucleotide sharing, were excluded from co-occurrence clustering. Drawn from immuneACCESS, this table holds only the in-frame rearrangements with V and J called that TCRdb kept. Clones are partly lost; checked studies trace under half to an unresolved V gene and leave the rest unexplained. V and J calls and clone size come straight from that table; D and trimming were deduced from the DNA. Across this sample there are around 150,000 clones, with around 80% seen only once. More than 0.8% of the sample rests with the top ten.

Details on this clone: What antigen it recognizes has not been identified. Base quality data are lacking; no much larger clone is found one base away.

The cohort was made up of roughly 670 healthy bone marrow donors. At the time of sampling, every cohort member was nominally healthy, though immune exposures that went unrecorded were likely present. The donor tested CMV seronegative, placing the donor among the 350 or so seronegative members of the cohort. A peripheral blood sample was collected from each donor, and TCR beta sequencing was performed on peripheral blood mononuclear cells. Genomic DNA was extracted from the blood cell samples with the Qiagen DNeasy Blood Extraction Kit. Sequenced input: PBMCs. The sequence derives from a middle-aged woman in good health and CMV-seronegative.

The DNA sequence is as follows: TGCGCCAGCAGCCTTAATGTCCGGGACAGGGATATGGGGAACACTGAAGCTTTCTTT. This is translated as CASSLNVRDRDMGNTEAFF. Recombination joined TRBV5-1 with TRBJ1-1; 9 bases in the junction line up with TRBD1. The germline V gene yields SGHRS for CDR1 and YFSETQ for CDR2. The CDR3 numbers 19 residues from cysteine through phenylalanine. CDR3 DNA only is kept here, 57 bases in frame from base 1. V is pruned by 4 bases and J by 1 base, leaving 17 bases of the junction without a gene match.